The present entry profiles one TCR beta chain with its context. Antigen unknown. The data belong to a study of cytomegalovirus exposure and HLA in healthy donors. Points from the study as a whole: Sequencing likely generated an artifact that appeared as a cluster of highly shared sequence variants. Analysis performed later showed TCR beta chains linked to HLA being more clonally expanded than equally common others. In a later analysis, a genetic analysis reported fewer productive-TCR N-insertions in an Asian-associated ancestry cluster than the cohort average.

Germline V gene sequence: CDR1 GTSNPN, CDR2 SVGIG (reference sequence). This CDR3 has 11 residues. Trimming removed 5 bases from V and 4 bases from J, with 8 bases in between. It was with 60 Vbeta and 13 Jbeta primers that the PCR ran. Method: immunoSEQ multiplex PCR; TCRdb's copy keeps in-frame clones and lacks some. The profile covers about 130,000 clones, with about 74% appearing a single time and 2% taken by the ten largest. The chain joins TRBV30 to TRBJ1-2, with D maybe TRBD1 (5 bases). Sequencing was carried out using PBMCs. The origin of this receptor is a man between 25 and 39 years old in good health and CMV-seronegative. The CDR3 sequence is CAWAQGYGYTF. CDR3 sequence (DNA): TGTGCCTGGGCCCAGGGCTATGGCTACACCTTC.